This T cell receptor beta chain comes out of a study of early T cells in non-severe SARS-CoV-2 infection. Study background: Chains were unpaired, as sequencing was done on bulk RNA from unsorted whole blood. The study, taken as a whole, reports: VDJdb matching, biased toward anti-spike CD8 responses, missed private and CD4 specificities.

With 8 bases clipped from V and 1 base from J, the junction kept 6 bases outside the gene matches. This CDR3 has 14 residues. Per germline, CDR1 SNHLY and CDR2 FYNNEI. The table lists this clonotype with many counts. Antigen specificity is unknown. Individual cDNA molecules received unique molecular identifiers during library preparation. TCRdb analysed the 5' RACE reads with MiXCR anew, one entry per CDR3 protein. The repertoire holds some 57,000 distinct CDR3 sequences, roughly a tenth seen once, with under 2% in the top ten. The sample was whole blood. The receptor was isolated from an adult who was a healthcare worker with PCR-confirmed SARS-CoV-2 infection or an uninfected control (not recorded which). This rearrangement joins TRBV2 to TRBJ2-3; TRBD2 agrees at 7 bases. The CDR3: CASVPSGGTDTQYF. CDR3 DNA: TGTGCCAGCGTTCCCAGCGGGGGCACAGATACGCAGTATTTT.